The 26 T cell receptor beta chains presented below share a single source sample, sequenced in a study of human T cells and chemical hapten exposure. MiXCR, applied by TCRdb to the RACE reads, yields one record per CDR3 protein. Of around 99,000 distinct CDR3 sequences in the sample, 9.2% were seen once. Time point of the sample: patch test 2, 6 weeks after DPC sensitization. Treatment described: therapeutic diphenylcyclopropenone sensitization with weekly scalp DPC. The sample here was whole blood, taken in connection with sensitization to the hapten diphenylcyclopropenone (DPC). Receptors were obtained from a woman between 35 and 50 years old with alopecia areata. Some clones in this sample may be carry-over from other donors' samples.

This clonotype was observed at least ten times. The rearrangement joins TRBV2 to TRBJ1-2; D not resolved. The ends were cut back, 8 bases at V and 2 bases at J, with 12 bases in the middle. CDR1 is SNHLY and CDR2 is FYNNEI in the germline V gene. This CDR3 region has 13 residues. The CDR3, as DNA: TGTGCCAGCGTACCGGGTACAAACTATGGCTACACCTTC. Translating gives CASVPGTNYGYTF.

In its sample, this clonotype was seen many times. The CDR3 loop reads CSARDPHGGPYNEQFF. The CDR3 DNA reads TGCAGTGCTAGAGATCCCCACGGGGGACCCTACAATGAGCAGTTCTTC. The V and J genes are TRBV20-1 and TRBJ2-1; a possible D gene is TRBD2 (6 bases). Trimming left V 0 bases short and J 2 bases short, with 14 bases between. The germline V gene has CDR1 DFQATT and CDR2 SNEGSKA (reference sequence). The CDR3 is 16 amino acids.

This clonotype occurred many times. The chain carries TRBV7-9 and TRBJ2-3; the D is unclear. The germline CDR1 and CDR2 sequences are SEHNR and FQNEAQ (reference sequence). Trimming took off 3 bases at V and 2 bases at J, with 9 bases between the two ends. This CDR3 is built from 14 residues. This CDR3 is CASSLGPLTDTQYF. The CDR3 DNA reads as TGTGCCAGCAGCTTGGGCCCGCTCACAGATACGCAGTATTTT.

This clonotype was detected ten times or more. V is TRBV9 and J is TRBJ2-7; 10 bases match TRBD1. CDR3 length equals 15 residues. Unmatched junction bases numbered 8, after V lost 4 bases and J lost 4 bases. Germline CDR1 reads SGDLS; CDR2 reads YYNGEE. CDR3 region: CASSTTGTGEYEQYF. CDR3 coding DNA: TGTGCCAGCAGCACTACCGGGACAGGGGAGTACGAGCAGTACTTC.

This clonotype came up many times. The V gene is TRBV3-1, the J gene TRBJ1-6; TRBD1 aligns across 7 bases. Germline V gene sequence: CDR1 LGHDT, CDR2 YNNKEL (reference sequence). Trimming at V came to 5 bases and at J to 3 bases, leaving 7 bases not matched to a gene. The CDR3 runs 16 residues. CDR3 nucleotide sequence: TGTGCCAGCAGCAACCTCCCAGGGGGCTATAATTCACCCCTCCACTTT. Amino acid sequence: CASSNLPGGYNSPLHF.

The CDR3 sequence is CASSWGLWQPQHF. Here the CDR3 DNA reads TGTGCCAGCAGCTGGGGGCTGTGGCAGCCCCAGCATTTT. The rearrangement links TRBV6-2 or TRBV6-3 to TRBJ1-5; tentatively, D is TRBD1 (6 bases). The ends were cut back, 6 bases at V and 7 bases at J, with 13 bases in the middle. CDR1 MNHEY and CDR2 SVGEGT come from the germline V gene. The CDR3 length is 13 residues.

This clonotype has ten or more counts. The chain carries TRBV14 and TRBJ1-2, with a weak D call TRBD1 (6 bases). Deletions cut 0 bases from V and 4 bases from J, with 12 bases between. Per the germline V gene, CDR1 is SGHDN and CDR2 is FVKESK. This CDR3 region has 15 residues. CDR3 region: CASSQEAGRGYGYTF. For the CDR3, the DNA is TGTGCCAGCAGCCAAGAAGCGGGCAGGGGCTATGGCTACACCTTC. Full variable domain (remainder filled in from reference TRBV14 and TRBJ1-2): EAGVTQFPSHSVIEKGQTVTLRCDPISGHDNLYWYRRVMGKEIKFLLHFVKESKQDESGMPNNRFLAERTGGTYSTLKVQPAELEDSGVYFCASSQEAGRGYGYTFGSGTRLTVV.

Only a few counts were recorded for this clonotype. The chain recombines TRBV4-3 with TRBJ2-1; TRBD2 is a possible D gene (6 bases). Trimming stripped 0 bases from V and 7 bases from J, with 22 bases between. The CDR3 loop spans 18 amino acids. Per germline, CDR1 LGHNA and CDR2 YSLEER. The CDR3 reads CASSQEIFRETHRNEQFF. Written as DNA, the CDR3 is TGCGCCAGCAGCCAAGAAATTTTTCGGGAGACCCATCGTAATGAGCAGTTCTTC.

The chain couples TRBV29-1 to TRBJ1-4, with a possible D match to TRBD1 (6 bases). Germline lookup yields CDR1 SQVTM and CDR2 ANQGSEA. V was shortened by 6 bases and J by 6 bases, with 17 bases between the two germline ends. The CDR3 sequence is 14 residues long. The CDR3 region is CSVKWAGADEKLFF. In nucleotides, the CDR3 is TGCAGCGTAAAATGGGCGGGGGCGGATGAAAAACTGTTTTTT.

The chain joins TRBV6-5 to TRBJ2-1; D is ambiguous. The CDR3 sequence is 13 residues long. The V and J ends lost 6 bases and 3 bases respectively, with 9 bases between them. Per germline, CDR1 MNHEY and CDR2 SVGAGI. The CDR3: CASRRLVYNEQFF. CDR3 coding DNA: TGTGCCAGCAGAAGACTGGTCTACAATGAGCAGTTCTTC.

The chain is built from TRBV4-2 and TRBJ1-2; tentative D call: TRBD1 (6 bases). The CDR3 contains 13 residues. V lost 3 bases to trimming and J lost 7 bases, with 12 bases between them. Germline assignment: CDR1 LGHNA and CDR2 YNFKEQ. The CDR3 DNA follows: TGTGCCAGCAGCCAGTTACAGGGAGGTGGCTACACCTTC. Encoded protein: CASSQLQGGGYTF.

This clonotype turned up a few times. V usage is TRBV12-3 or TRBV12-4 and J usage is TRBJ2-4; D is perhaps TRBD1 (5 bases). The CDR3 is 15 amino acids. V was clipped by 3 bases and J by 0 bases, with 9 bases between them. CDR3 nucleotide sequence: TGTGCCAGCAGTTTGACAGCCCTAGCCAAAAACATTCAGTACTTC. As protein: CASSLTALAKNIQYF.

Ten or more counts support this clonotype. This chain joins TRBV20-1 and TRBJ2-1; D is possibly TRBD2 (5 bases). The CDR3 runs 13 residues. Germline CDR1 is DFQATT and CDR2 is SNEGSKA (reference sequence). The germline V and J ends were trimmed by 2 bases and 6 bases, with 11 bases remaining between them. The CDR3 spells CSARSGLGNEQFF. The CDR3 DNA is TGCAGTGCTAGAAGCGGCCTAGGCAATGAGCAGTTCTTC.

The table lists this clonotype with many counts. The rearrangement uses TRBV28 and TRBJ1-5; no reliable D call. The germline CDR1 and CDR2 sequences are MDHEN and SYDVKM. The CDR3 covers 16 residues. Deletions cut 2 bases from V and 4 bases from J, with 15 bases between. CDR3 nucleotides: TGTGCCAGCAGTTTACTCACAAGGGTGATTAATCAGCCCCAGCATTTT. The encoded protein is CASSLLTRVINQPQHF.

This clonotype occurred many times. J is TRBJ2-1 and V is TRBV7-2, with D tentatively TRBD1 (8 bases). CDR3 length: 14 amino acids. Germline V CDR1 and CDR2: SGHTA, FQGNSA. Trimming stripped 3 bases from V and 7 bases from J, with 13 bases between. This CDR3 is CASSFTGGANEQFF. The CDR3 DNA follows: TGTGCCAGCAGCTTTACAGGGGGGGCGAATGAGCAGTTCTTC. The full variable domain, completed using reference TRBV7-2 and TRBJ2-1, is GAGVSQSPSNKVTEKGKDVELRCDPISGHTALYWYRQSLGQGLEFLIYFQGNSAPDKSGLPSDRFSAERTGGSVSTLTIQRTQQEDSAVYLCASSFTGGANEQFFGPGTRLTVL.

This clonotype was counted ten times or more. The rearrangement uses TRBV7-2 and TRBJ2-5, with D uncertain. V was cut by 5 bases and J by 4 bases, with 8 bases left in between. CDR1 and CDR2 (germline): SGHTA, FQGNSA. This CDR3 has 12 amino acids. The chain's CDR3 is CASSVKGETQYF. The CDR3 DNA follows: TGTGCCAGCAGCGTTAAGGGAGAGACCCAGTACTTC.

Points on this clonotype: A much larger clone is a single base away; this may be a read error. The chain uses TRBV7-2 and TRBJ2-2; 7 bases match TRBD1. Germline V gene sequence: CDR1 SGHTA, CDR2 FQGNSA. The CDR3 has 13 residues. In DNA, the CDR3 is TGTGCCAGCAGGGGACAGAACACCGGGGAGCAGTTTTTT. Translating it yields CASRGQNTGEQFF.

The chain combines TRBV6-2 or TRBV6-3 with TRBJ2-1; D gene uncertain. V lost 8 bases and J lost 0, with 8 bases in between. Germline CDR1 is MNHEY and CDR2 is SVGEGT. This CDR3 region has 13 residues. The CDR3 DNA follows: TGTGCCAGCCGCGAAAGCTCCTACAATGAGCAGTTCTTC. This sequence encodes CASRESSYNEQFF.

There are a few counts of this clonotype. The chain recombines TRBV3-1 with TRBJ2-3, with D possibly called TRBD1 or TRBD2 (7 bases each). Germline assignment: CDR1 LGHDT and CDR2 YNNKEL (reference sequence). V lost 4 bases, J lost 4 bases, and 18 bases lay in between. The CDR3 totals 16 residues. CDR3 in amino acids: CASSPPRGRGADTQYF. CDR3 nucleotides: TGTGCCAGCAGCCCACCCAGGGGGAGGGGGGCAGATACGCAGTATTTT.

This clonotype was counted at least ten times. The rearrangement joins TRBV6-5 to TRBJ2-3; 12 bases are shared with TRBD2. Germline trimming cut 2 bases from V and 0 bases from J; bases unmatched to any gene: 3. This CDR3 is 17 amino acids long. The V gene's germline CDR1 is MNHEY and CDR2 SVGAGI. The CDR3 coding sequence is TGTGCCAGCAGTTACGGACTAGCGGGGTTGAGCACAGATACGCAGTATTTT. It specifies CASSYGLAGLSTDTQYF.

This clonotype was counted between two and nine times. The chain employs TRBV7-6 and TRBJ1-3, with 9 bases that match TRBD1. Germline values: CDR1 SGHVS, CDR2 FNYEAQ. There are 15 residues in the CDR3. The V gene end was trimmed by 5 bases and the J gene end by 0 bases; junction bases not matched to a gene: 2. The CDR3 loop is CASSGDRDSGNTIYF. The CDR3 bases are TGTGCCAGCAGCGGGGACAGGGACTCTGGAAACACCATATATTTT.

V and J are TRBV4-2 and TRBJ2-7, with D maybe TRBD2 (6 bases). With 0 bases removed from V and 2 bases from J, the gap between germline ends came to 11 bases. The CDR3 spans 15 residues. CDR1 and CDR2 (germline): LGHNA, YNFKEQ. CDR3 amino acids: CASSQERLVAYEQYF. CDR3 coding DNA: TGTGCCAGCAGCCAAGAAAGACTAGTAGCCTACGAGCAGTACTTC.

This clonotype was detected only a few times. The rearrangement uses TRBV2 and TRBJ1-6; D ambiguous. This CDR3 comprises 13 residues. Germline CDR1 SNHLY, CDR2 FYNNEI. V was trimmed by 2 bases and J by 12 bases, leaving 11 bases between them. CDR3 sequence reads: CASSESGLLPLHF. DNA of the CDR3: TGTGCCAGCAGTGAATCAGGTCTTTTACCCCTCCACTTT.

This clonotype has a count of ten or more. The V call is TRBV6-2 or TRBV6-3, the J call TRBJ2-5; D is unclear. The V end was cut by 5 bases, the J end by 1 base, with 11 bases between. This CDR3 is built from 14 residues. CDR1 MNHEY and CDR2 SVGEGT come from the germline V gene. The CDR3 sequence is CASSQTLIQETQYF. The DNA of the CDR3 is TGTGCCAGCAGTCAAACCCTGATCCAAGAGACCCAGTACTTC.

This clonotype was seen more than once but under ten times. This sequence joins TRBV7-9 and TRBJ1-1; D is unclear. The CDR3 is made up of 13 amino acids. The V end was cut by 3 bases, the J end by 1 base, with 6 bases between. CDR1 SEHNR and CDR2 FQNEAQ come from the germline V gene (reference sequence). CDR3 coding DNA: TGTGCCAGCAGCTTTTTTGAGAACACTGAAGCTTTCTTT. The encoded protein is CASSFFENTEAFF. Full variable domain (rest looked up from reference TRBV7-9 and TRBJ1-1): DTGVSQNPRHKITKRGQNVTFRCDPISEHNRLYWYRQTLGQGPEFLTYFQNEAQLEKSRLLSDRFSAERPKGSFSTLEIQRTEQGDSAMYLCASSFFENTEAFFGQGTRLTVV.

The rearrangement links TRBV18 to TRBJ1-1; TRBD1 agrees at 7 bases. The J segment lost 0 bases and the V segment lost 4 bases, leaving 5 bases of the junction unmatched. Looked up from germline, CDR1 is KGHSH and CDR2 is LQKENI. The CDR3 is 15 residues long. The CDR3 coding sequence is TGTGCCAGCTCACGGGAGGGGGCTTTGAACACTGAAGCTTTCTTT. It translates to CASSREGALNTEAFF. The whole variable domain, filled in from reference TRBV18 and TRBJ1-1, reads NAGVMQNPRHLVRRRGQEARLRCSPMKGHSHVYWYRQLPEEGLKFMVYLQKENIIDESGMPKERFSAEFPKEGPSILRIQQVVRGDSAAYFCASSREGALNTEAFFGQGTRLTVV.